This TCR beta chain was recorded in a study of vaccination effects on CD4 cells after COVID-19. About this clone itself: What it recognizes is unknown.

General study points: Late post-vaccination, clones induced by infection and those induced by vaccine underwent marked clonal contraction. Few convalescent patients and no early post-infection timepoints were included in the study.

Some clones are missing from TCRdb's copy, which holds only in-frame ones; the method was immunoSEQ multiplex PCR. The data hold some 20,000 clones, with approximately 79% observed a single time. Sequencing followed a ViraFEST assay step that expanded antigen-specific CD4+ T cells with viral peptide pools. The authors isolated CD4+ T cells after about eleven days of culture. Absence of prior SARS-CoV-2 infection characterized the vaccine recipients, who showed negative nucleocapsid antibodies. Supplemented with around 9.8 IU/ml IL-2 and 10 ug/ml peptides, two million PBMC per well were kept in culture. The sequence was obtained from a human donor who received a COVID-19 vaccine. Sequencing used CD4+ T cells from PBMCs cultured with HCoV-NL63 spike peptides, obtained before COVID-19 vaccination.

Here the CDR3 DNA reads TGCGCCAGCAGCTCCTCTAGCGGGAGTTTGAGCAATGAGCAGTTCTTC. Its protein is CASSSSSGSLSNEQFF. The chain links TRBV5-1 to TRBJ2-1; 10 bases match TRBD2. This CDR3 region has 16 residues. The V gene's germline CDR1 is SGHRS and CDR2 YFSETQ. With V trimmed by 3 bases and J by 6 bases, 9 bases remained unmatched.